Below are 16 T cell receptor beta chains sequenced from a single sample in a study of T-cell reconstitution after alpha-beta-depleted transplantation in children. During its preparation, the TCRbeta library received unique molecular identifiers. TCRdb called the PCR reads again in MiXCR, with one record for every CDR3 protein. Of about 980,000 distinct CDR3 sequences in the sample, roughly 31% were seen once. The source was PBMCs, mostly from graft donor cells, collected 360 days after TCRalphabeta/CD19-depleted stem cell transplant. All receptors come from a boy under three years old who had a stem cell transplant for SCID, so the T cells may come from the graft donor.

The rearrangement links TRBV29-1 to TRBJ2-1; TRBD2 agrees at 8 bases. The CDR3 is 14 residues long. The germline V gene encodes CDR1 SQVTM and CDR2 ANQGSEA. V was pared by 4 bases and J by 8 bases, with 10 bases of the junction left unmatched. CDR3 amino acids: CSVGGLAGSYEQFF. CDR3 in DNA: TGCAGCGTTGGAGGACTAGCAGGTTCCTATGAGCAGTTCTTC.

This chain connects TRBV20-1 to TRBJ2-3; 13 nucleotides line up with TRBD2. Germline trimming cut 4 bases from V and 2 bases from J; bases unmatched to any gene: 3. Germline V gene data show CDR1 as DFQATT and CDR2 as SNEGSKA (reference sequence). This CDR3 has 15 residues. As DNA, the CDR3 is TGCAGTGCTACCGGACTAGCGGGGGACACAGATACGCAGTATTTT. This sequence encodes CSATGLAGDTDTQYF.

This clonotype was seen a few times. The chain couples TRBV20-1 to TRBJ1-2, with TRBD1 as a possible D gene (5 bases). In germline, CDR1 is DFQATT, CDR2 SNEGSKA (reference sequence). With 4 bases removed from V and 1 base from J, the gap between germline ends came to 16 bases. The length of the CDR3 is 15 residues. The CDR3, as DNA: TGCAGTGCTACTAGCCGGCAGGGCGTTAACTATGGCTACACCTTC. Its translation: CSATSRQGVNYGYTF.

As DNA, the CDR3 is TGTGCCAGCAGTGAATCCTGGGGGCAGGGGGCACCTGGGGCCAACGTCCTGACTTTC. Its protein product is CASSESWGQGAPGANVLTF. This chain joins TRBV25-1 and TRBJ2-6; 8 bases match TRBD1. The CDR3 runs to 19 residues. With V trimmed by 1 base and J by 2 bases, 10 bases remained unmatched. The germline V gene encodes CDR1 MGHDK and CDR2 SYGVNS.

This clonotype appeared once. The J gene is TRBJ2-6, the V gene TRBV12-3 or TRBV12-4; 7 bases align to TRBD1. The V segment lost 2 bases and the J segment 0 bases; nucleotides outside the gene matches: 7. The CDR3 is 18 amino acids. The CDR3 spells CASSLWFGDSSGANVLTF. The CDR3 DNA is TGTGCCAGCAGTTTATGGTTCGGGGACAGCTCTGGGGCCAACGTCCTGACTTTC.

The table lists this clonotype with a few counts. The chain recombines TRBV12-3 or TRBV12-4 with TRBJ1-1, with D possibly matching TRBD1 (5 bases). Trimming removed 7 bases from V and 1 base from J, with 16 bases in between. This CDR3 contains 15 residues. Here the CDR3 reads CASKRDGLPNTEAFF. The CDR3 coding sequence is TGTGCCAGCAAAAGGGACGGACTTCCGAACACTGAAGCTTTCTTT.

The rearrangement links TRBV7-3 to TRBJ2-1; no clear D. This CDR3 region has 15 residues. V was pared by 5 bases and J by 3 bases, with 14 bases between. Germline values: CDR1 SGHTA, CDR2 FQGTGA. In nucleotides, the CDR3 is TGTGCCAGCAGCCCCGAACGGGTGAGCTACAATGAGCAGTTCTTC. Translated, it gives CASSPERVSYNEQFF.

There are many counts of this clonotype. In DNA form, the CDR3 reads TGTGCCAGCAGCTTAAGCAGAAACACCGGGGAGCTGTTTTTT. Amino acid sequence: CASSLSRNTGELFF. The V gene is TRBV7-3, the J gene TRBJ2-2, with D hard to call. Trimming took 1 base from V and 2 from J, leaving 5 bases between them. The CDR3 contains 14 residues. CDR1 is SGHTA and CDR2 is FQGTGA in the germline V gene.

At least ten counts were recorded for this clonotype. The chain recombines TRBV7-9 with TRBJ2-7; no definite D call. The germline gives CDR1 SEHNR, CDR2 FQNEAQ (reference sequence). This CDR3 has 14 amino acids. Trimming left V 1 base short and J 1 base short, with 8 bases between. The CDR3 reads CASSLELDSYEQYF. CDR3 DNA sequence: TGTGCCAGCAGCTTAGAGCTAGATTCCTACGAGCAGTACTTC.

This clonotype was observed a handful of times. The chain links TRBV2 to TRBJ2-3; 8 nucleotides agree with TRBD2. Looked up from germline, CDR1 is SNHLY and CDR2 is FYNNEI. The CDR3 consists of 16 residues. J lost 0 bases, V lost 9 bases, and 11 bases had no gene match. In nucleotides, the CDR3 is TGTGCCAGTTTCTACCTGAAGCGGGGGAGCACAGATACGCAGTATTTT. Its protein is CASFYLKRGSTDTQYF.

V and J are TRBV6-1 and TRBJ2-1, with a tentative D call TRBD1 (6 bases). The CDR3 contains 15 residues. CDR1 is MNHNS, CDR2 SASEGT, per germline. V lost 6 bases and J 6 bases, leaving 18 bases between the germline ends. The CDR3 loop reads CASSRYRQGRNEQFF. The CDR3 DNA sequence: TGTGCCAGCAGCCGATATAGGCAGGGGCGCAATGAGCAGTTCTTC.

The chain has TRBV28 and TRBJ2-3; D gene unclear. Germline assignment: CDR1 MDHEN and CDR2 SYDVKM. V lost 2 bases to trimming and J lost 0 bases, with 12 bases between them. The CDR3 is 16 amino acids. For the CDR3, the DNA is TGTGCCAGCAGTTTACCAGTCAGATTTAGCACAGATACGCAGTATTTT. Translation gives CASSLPVRFSTDTQYF.

This clonotype was counted only a few times. The gene calls are TRBV6-5 and TRBJ1-1, with a weak D call TRBD1 (5 bases). Between the trimmed V and J ends, which lost 2 bases and 5 bases, there was a span of 15 bases. The V gene's germline CDR1 is MNHEY and CDR2 SVGAGI. The CDR3 contains 15 residues. The DNA of the CDR3 is TGTGCCAGCAGTTACCCGGGCGGGGCAAAAACTGAAGCTTTCTTT. It specifies CASSYPGGAKTEAFF.

The gene calls are TRBV15 and TRBJ2-3, with 10 bases that match TRBD2. Germline values: CDR1 LNHNV, CDR2 YYDKDF (reference sequence). CDR3 length equals 16 residues. Trimming at V came to 3 bases and at J to 5 bases, leaving 8 bases not matched to a gene. The CDR3 DNA sequence: TGTGCCACCAGCAGGGAAGCGGGGGGGCCTCGAGATACGCAGTATTTT. This codes for CATSREAGGPRDTQYF.

The rearrangement links TRBV5-6 to TRBJ2-7; 8 bases are shared with TRBD2. Germline lookup yields CDR1 SGHDT and CDR2 YYEEEE. The CDR3 has 16 residues. After removal of 1 base from V and 1 base from J, the junction contained 7 bases not matched to a gene. The CDR3 sequence: CASSLRSGGPSYEQYF. Written as DNA, the CDR3 is TGTGCCAGCAGCTTGAGAAGCGGGGGCCCTTCCTACGAGCAGTACTTC.

This clonotype was seen a single time. This chain links TRBV4-1 with TRBJ2-1; perhaps TRBD2 as D (7 bases). Deletions cut 4 bases from V and 0 bases from J, with 16 bases between. This CDR3 comprises 17 residues. The germline V gene encodes CDR1 MGHRA and CDR2 YSYEKL. The CDR3 region has the DNA TGCGCCAGCAGCCGCTCACAGGGAGGGGACTCCTACAATGAGCAGTTCTTC. It codes for CASSRSQGGDSYNEQFF.